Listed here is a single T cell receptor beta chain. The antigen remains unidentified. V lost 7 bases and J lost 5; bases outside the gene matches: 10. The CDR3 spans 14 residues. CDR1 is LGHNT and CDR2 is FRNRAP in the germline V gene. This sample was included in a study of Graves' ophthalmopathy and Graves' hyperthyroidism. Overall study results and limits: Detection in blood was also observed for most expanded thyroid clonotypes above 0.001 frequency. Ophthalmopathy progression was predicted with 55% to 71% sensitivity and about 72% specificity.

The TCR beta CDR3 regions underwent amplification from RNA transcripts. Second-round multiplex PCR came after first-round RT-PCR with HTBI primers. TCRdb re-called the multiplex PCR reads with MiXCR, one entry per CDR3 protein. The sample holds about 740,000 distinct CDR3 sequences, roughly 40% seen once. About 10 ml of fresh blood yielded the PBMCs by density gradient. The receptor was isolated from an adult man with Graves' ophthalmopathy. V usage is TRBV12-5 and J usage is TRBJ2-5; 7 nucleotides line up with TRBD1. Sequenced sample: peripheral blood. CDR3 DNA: TGTGCTAGTGACGGACCGGGACAGAGGGAGACCCAGTACTTC. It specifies CASDGPGQRETQYF.